The rows below give T cell receptor beta chains drawn from one sample of a study of technical replicates of blood from a few donors. Sequencing used immunoSEQ multiplex PCR; TCRdb keeps in-frame clones, though not all of them. The table shows around 79,000 clones, with roughly 94% occurring only once. The sequenced sample consisted of T cells isolated from PBMCs. All receptors derive from a human donor in good health. Each CDR3 is given with its conserved first and last residue. Fields, in order: clone size, D gene, J gene, V gene, CDR3 DNA, CDR3 protein. D genes are given only for firm matches. Not every row has a clone size; where given, it reads once, few, many or a size class.

clone_size: .
d_call: TRBD2
j_call: TRBJ2-3
v_call: TRBV9
cdr3_nt: TGTGCCAGCAGCGTAGCGGGGGGGTTTGCGCAGTATTTT
cdr3_aa: CASSVAGGFAQYF

clone_size: .
d_call: TRBD2
j_call: TRBJ2-7
v_call: TRBV29-1
cdr3_nt: TGCAGCGTTTCTAGCGGGAGAGGCTCCTACGAGCAGTACTTC
cdr3_aa: CSVSSGRGSYEQYF

clone_size: once
d_call: TRBD2
j_call: TRBJ2-2
v_call: TRBV11-2
cdr3_nt: TGTGCCAGCCGTAGCGGGAGTAATACCGGGGAGCTGTTTTTT
cdr3_aa: CASRSGSNTGELFF

clone_size: .
d_call: .
j_call: TRBJ2-3
v_call: TRBV28
cdr3_nt: TGTGCCAGCAGTTTAACCACACCTAGCACAGATACGCAGTATTTT
cdr3_aa: CASSLTTPSTDTQYF

clone_size: .
d_call: TRBD1
j_call: TRBJ1-4
v_call: TRBV28
cdr3_nt: TGTGCCAGCAGTGTCCAGGGGGCTCTGAATGAAAAACTGTTTTTT
cdr3_aa: CASSVQGALNEKLFF

clone_size: .
d_call: .
j_call: TRBJ1-1
v_call: TRBV2
cdr3_nt: TGTGCCAGCAGCCACCCGGCGGGGTCGATGAACACTGAAGCTTTCTTT
cdr3_aa: CASSHPAGSMNTEAFF

clone_size: once
d_call: TRBD1
j_call: TRBJ1-3
v_call: TRBV7-9
cdr3_nt: TGTGCCAGCAGCCCTGGACAGGGGAGGCTGAACACCATATATTTT
cdr3_aa: CASSPGQGRLNTIYF

clone_size: .
d_call: TRBD1
j_call: TRBJ2-7
v_call: TRBV5-1
cdr3_nt: TGCGCCAGCTCTCCTAGGGGAGGACAGGGGGAGTGGGAGCAGTACTTC
cdr3_aa: CASSPRGGQGEWEQYF

clone_size: .
d_call: TRBD2
j_call: TRBJ2-5
v_call: TRBV11-2
cdr3_nt: TGTGCCAGCAGCGGCGGACTAGCTCAAGAGACCCAGTACTTC
cdr3_aa: CASSGGLAQETQYF

clone_size: .
d_call: .
j_call: TRBJ2-1
v_call: TRBV11-2
cdr3_nt: TGTGCCAGCAGCGGCAGCTACAATGAGCAGTTCTTC
cdr3_aa: CASSGSYNEQFF

clone_size: .
d_call: .
j_call: TRBJ1-3
v_call: TRBV16
cdr3_nt: TGTGCCAGCAGCCAGGGAGCTGGAAACACCATATATTTT
cdr3_aa: CASSQGAGNTIYF

clone_size: .
d_call: .
j_call: TRBJ1-2
v_call: TRBV30
cdr3_nt: TGTGCCTGGGCCCGGGGGAAGATGGGTTATGGCTACACCTTC
cdr3_aa: CAWARGKMGYGYTF

clone_size: .
d_call: .
j_call: TRBJ2-7
v_call: TRBV5-1
cdr3_nt: TGCGCCAGCAGCTCGCGACAGTACGGACCCTACTCCGAGCAGTACTTC
cdr3_aa: CASSSRQYGPYSEQYF

clone_size: .
d_call: .
j_call: TRBJ2-7
v_call: TRBV7-8
cdr3_nt: TGTGCCAGCAGCTTCTCGTTGAGGTACTACGAGCAGTACTTC
cdr3_aa: CASSFSLRYYEQYF

clone_size: .
d_call: .
j_call: TRBJ1-1
v_call: TRBV7-9
cdr3_nt: TGTGCCAGCAGCTCCGAGGGAGACACTGAAGCTTTCTTT
cdr3_aa: CASSSEGDTEAFF

clone_size: .
d_call: .
j_call: TRBJ2-1
v_call: TRBV10-3
cdr3_nt: TGTGCCATCAGTGAATGGAGATACAATGAGCAGTTCTTC
cdr3_aa: CAISEWRYNEQFF

clone_size: .
d_call: .
j_call: TRBJ1-1
v_call: TRBV6-4
cdr3_nt: TGTGCCAGCAGAATACGGAGGTTTGACGCTGAAGCTTTCTTT
cdr3_aa: CASRIRRFDAEAFF

clone_size: .
d_call: .
j_call: TRBJ2-7
v_call: TRBV28
cdr3_nt: TGTGCCAGCAGTCCTGGACAGTCCTACGAGCAGTACTTC
cdr3_aa: CASSPGQSYEQYF

clone_size: .
d_call: .
j_call: TRBJ2-7
v_call: TRBV6-5
cdr3_nt: TGTGCCAGCAGCACCTATCAGGGTTCCTACGAGCAGTACTTC
cdr3_aa: CASSTYQGSYEQYF

clone_size: .
d_call: .
j_call: TRBJ2-7
v_call: TRBV11-1
cdr3_nt: TGTGCCAGCAGCTCGGCGGGGGCCCGCTCCTACGAGCAGTACTTC
cdr3_aa: CASSSAGARSYEQYF

clone_size: .
d_call: .
j_call: TRBJ2-2
v_call: TRBV23-1
cdr3_nt: TGCGCCACCTATTCCACGAACACCGGGGAGCTGTTTTTT
cdr3_aa: CATYSTNTGELFF

clone_size: .
d_call: TRBD2
j_call: TRBJ2-1
v_call: TRBV5-1
cdr3_nt: TGCGCCAGCAGCCCGACTAGCGGGGGGGCCCGACATGAGCAGTTCTTC
cdr3_aa: CASSPTSGGARHEQFF

clone_size: .
d_call: .
j_call: TRBJ1-5
v_call: TRBV30
cdr3_nt: TGTGCCTGGAGTGTACAGGTTGGGAATCAGCCCCAGCATTTT
cdr3_aa: CAWSVQVGNQPQHF

clone_size: .
d_call: TRBD1
j_call: TRBJ2-4
v_call: TRBV5-4
cdr3_nt: TGTGCCAGCAGCCCGGACAGGGGGAACATTCAGTACTTC
cdr3_aa: CASSPDRGNIQYF

clone_size: .
d_call: TRBD2
j_call: TRBJ2-3
v_call: TRBV4-1
cdr3_nt: TGCGCCAGCAGCCAAGGGGCCTGGACTAGCGGGGGGACAGATACGCAGTATTTT
cdr3_aa: CASSQGAWTSGGTDTQYF

clone_size: .
d_call: TRBD2
j_call: TRBJ2-2
v_call: TRBV7-9
cdr3_nt: TGTGCCAGCAGCCGTTATAGCGGGAGCACCGGGGAGCTGTTTTTT
cdr3_aa: CASSRYSGSTGELFF

clone_size: .
d_call: TRBD1
j_call: TRBJ1-5
v_call: TRBV30
cdr3_nt: TGTGCCTGGAGTGTACCTCGGAGACAGGGAGGTCAGCCCCAGCATTTT
cdr3_aa: CAWSVPRRQGGQPQHF

clone_size: .
d_call: TRBD1
j_call: TRBJ1-5
v_call: TRBV6-5
cdr3_nt: TGTGCCAGCAGTTACAGGGGGCCTGGGAATCAGCCCCAGCATTTT
cdr3_aa: CASSYRGPGNQPQHF

clone_size: .
d_call: .
j_call: TRBJ2-2
v_call: TRBV6-1
cdr3_nt: TGTGCCAGCAGAAGCGGGCTGTTAAACACCGGGGAGCTGTTTTTT
cdr3_aa: CASRSGLLNTGELFF

clone_size: once
d_call: .
j_call: TRBJ1-5
v_call: TRBV9
cdr3_nt: TGTGCCAGCAGCGAGGGCGCAGGGCCTTACAATCAGCCCCAGCATTTT
cdr3_aa: CASSEGAGPYNQPQHF

clone_size: .
d_call: .
j_call: TRBJ1-1
v_call: TRBV19
cdr3_nt: TGTGCCAGTAGTGCGGAGAGTGCGGTTGAAGCTTTCTTT
cdr3_aa: CASSAESAVEAFF

clone_size: once
d_call: .
j_call: TRBJ2-4
v_call: TRBV4-1
cdr3_nt: TGCGCCAGCAGCCATCGGGCGAGACAGGCCAAAAACATTCAGTACTTC
cdr3_aa: CASSHRARQAKNIQYF

clone_size: once
d_call: TRBD1
j_call: TRBJ2-7
v_call: TRBV5-1
cdr3_nt: TGCGCCAGCAGCTTACCACTCAGGGACAGGTCGGAGGGAGGCTACGAGCAGTACTTC
cdr3_aa: CASSLPLRDRSEGGYEQYF